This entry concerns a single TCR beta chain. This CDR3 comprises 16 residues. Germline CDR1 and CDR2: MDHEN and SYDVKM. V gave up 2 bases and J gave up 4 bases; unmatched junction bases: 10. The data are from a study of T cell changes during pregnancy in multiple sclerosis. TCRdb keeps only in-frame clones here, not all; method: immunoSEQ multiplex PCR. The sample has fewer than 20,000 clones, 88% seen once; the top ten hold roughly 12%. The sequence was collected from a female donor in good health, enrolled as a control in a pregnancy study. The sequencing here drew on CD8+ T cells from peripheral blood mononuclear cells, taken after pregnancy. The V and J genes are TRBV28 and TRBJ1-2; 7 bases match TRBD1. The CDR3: CASSLRPSGQAYGYTF. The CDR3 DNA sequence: TGTGCCAGCAGTTTACGGCCATCTGGACAGGCCTATGGCTACACCTTC.